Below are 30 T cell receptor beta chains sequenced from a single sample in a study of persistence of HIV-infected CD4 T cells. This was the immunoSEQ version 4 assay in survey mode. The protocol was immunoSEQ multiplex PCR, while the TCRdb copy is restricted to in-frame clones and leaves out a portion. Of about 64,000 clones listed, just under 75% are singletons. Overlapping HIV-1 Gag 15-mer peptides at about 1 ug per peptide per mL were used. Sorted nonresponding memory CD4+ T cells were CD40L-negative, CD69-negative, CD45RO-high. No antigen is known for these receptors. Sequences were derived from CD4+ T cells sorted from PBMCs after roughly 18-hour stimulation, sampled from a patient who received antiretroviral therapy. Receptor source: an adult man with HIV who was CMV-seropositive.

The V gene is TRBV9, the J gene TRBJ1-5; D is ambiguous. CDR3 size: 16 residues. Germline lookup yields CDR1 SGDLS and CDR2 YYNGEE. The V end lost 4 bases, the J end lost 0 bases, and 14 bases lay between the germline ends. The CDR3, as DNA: TGTGCCAGCAGCTACGGACCTTGTGTTAGCAATCAGCCCCAGCATTTT. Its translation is CASSYGPCVSNQPQHF.

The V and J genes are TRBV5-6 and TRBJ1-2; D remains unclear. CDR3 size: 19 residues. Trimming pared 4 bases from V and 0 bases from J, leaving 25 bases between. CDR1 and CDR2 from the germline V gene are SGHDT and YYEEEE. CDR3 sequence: CASSDIIGKRPGTNYGYTF. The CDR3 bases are TGTGCCAGCAGCGATATAATAGGCAAACGACCGGGGACTAACTATGGCTACACCTTC.

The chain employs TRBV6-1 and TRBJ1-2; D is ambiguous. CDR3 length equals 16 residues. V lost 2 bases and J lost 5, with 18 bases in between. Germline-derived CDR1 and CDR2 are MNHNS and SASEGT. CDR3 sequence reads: CASSEKFRADSYGYTF. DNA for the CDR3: TGTGCCAGCAGTGAAAAATTTAGGGCGGATAGTTATGGCTACACCTTC.

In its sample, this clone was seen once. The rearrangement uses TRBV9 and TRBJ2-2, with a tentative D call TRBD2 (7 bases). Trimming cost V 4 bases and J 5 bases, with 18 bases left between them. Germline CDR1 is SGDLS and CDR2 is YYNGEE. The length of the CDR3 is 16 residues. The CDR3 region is CASSPRRGGRTGELFF. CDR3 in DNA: TGTGCCAGCAGCCCCCGAAGGGGGGGCAGAACCGGGGAGCTGTTTTTT.

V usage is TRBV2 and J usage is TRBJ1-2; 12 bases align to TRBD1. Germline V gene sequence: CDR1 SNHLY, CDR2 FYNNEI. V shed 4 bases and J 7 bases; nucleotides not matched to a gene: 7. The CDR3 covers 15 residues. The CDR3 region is CASSVQGQGASGYTF. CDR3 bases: TGTGCCAGCAGTGTTCAGGGACAGGGGGCAAGTGGCTACACCTTC.

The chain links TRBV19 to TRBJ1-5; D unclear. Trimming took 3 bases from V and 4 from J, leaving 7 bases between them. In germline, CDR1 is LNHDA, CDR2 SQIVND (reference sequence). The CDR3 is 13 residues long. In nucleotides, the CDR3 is TGTGCCAGTAGTATCGGGCGGAATCAGCCCCAGCATTTT. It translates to CASSIGRNQPQHF.

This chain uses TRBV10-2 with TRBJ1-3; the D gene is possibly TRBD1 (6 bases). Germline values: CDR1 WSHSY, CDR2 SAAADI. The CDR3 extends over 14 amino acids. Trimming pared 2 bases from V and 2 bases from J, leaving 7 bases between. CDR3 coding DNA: TGCGCCAGCAGTGAGACAGGGACTGGAAACACCATATATTTT. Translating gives CASSETGTGNTIYF.

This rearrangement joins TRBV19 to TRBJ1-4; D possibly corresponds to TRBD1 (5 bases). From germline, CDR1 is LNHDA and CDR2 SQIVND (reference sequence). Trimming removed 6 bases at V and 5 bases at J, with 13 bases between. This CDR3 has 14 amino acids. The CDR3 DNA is TGTGCCAGTAGGGAGTCGGCAGGGAATGAAAAACTGTTTTTT. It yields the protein CASRESAGNEKLFF.

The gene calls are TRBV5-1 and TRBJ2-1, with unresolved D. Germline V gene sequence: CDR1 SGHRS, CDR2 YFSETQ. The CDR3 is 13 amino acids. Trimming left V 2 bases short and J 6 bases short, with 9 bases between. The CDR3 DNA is TGCGCCAGCAGCTTAACAAGGGTCAATGAGCAGTTCTTC. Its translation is CASSLTRVNEQFF.

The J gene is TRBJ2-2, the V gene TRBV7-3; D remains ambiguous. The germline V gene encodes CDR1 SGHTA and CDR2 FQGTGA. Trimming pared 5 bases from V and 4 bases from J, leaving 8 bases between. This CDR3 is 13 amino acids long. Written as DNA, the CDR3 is TGTGCCAGCAGCCTGGAAGGCACCGGGGAGCTGTTTTTT. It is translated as CASSLEGTGELFF.

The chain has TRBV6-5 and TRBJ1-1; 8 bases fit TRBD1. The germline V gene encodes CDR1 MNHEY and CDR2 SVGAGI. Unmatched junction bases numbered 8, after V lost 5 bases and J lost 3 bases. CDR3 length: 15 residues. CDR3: CASSPGQGRYTEAFF. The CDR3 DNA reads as TGTGCCAGCAGTCCCGGACAGGGCAGGTACACTGAAGCTTTCTTT.

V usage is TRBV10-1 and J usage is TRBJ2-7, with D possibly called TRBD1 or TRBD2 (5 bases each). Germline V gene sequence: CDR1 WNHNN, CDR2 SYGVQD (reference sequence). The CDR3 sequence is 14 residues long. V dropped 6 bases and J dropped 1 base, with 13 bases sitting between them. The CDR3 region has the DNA TGCGCCAGCAGCCCGGGGCCCTCTTCCTACGAGCAGTACTTC. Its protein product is CASSPGPSSYEQYF.

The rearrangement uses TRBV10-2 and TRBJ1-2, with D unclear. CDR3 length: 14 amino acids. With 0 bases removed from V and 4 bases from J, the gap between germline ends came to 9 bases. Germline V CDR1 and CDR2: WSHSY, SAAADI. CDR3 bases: TGCGCCAGCAGTGAGTCGATAGATTCCTATGGCTACACCTTC. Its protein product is CASSESIDSYGYTF.

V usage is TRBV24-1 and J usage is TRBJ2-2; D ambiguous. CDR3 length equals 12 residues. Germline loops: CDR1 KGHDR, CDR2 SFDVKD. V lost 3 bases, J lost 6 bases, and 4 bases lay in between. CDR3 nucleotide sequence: TGTGCCACCAGTGATCTCCCCGGGGAGCTGTTTTTT. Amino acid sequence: CATSDLPGELFF.

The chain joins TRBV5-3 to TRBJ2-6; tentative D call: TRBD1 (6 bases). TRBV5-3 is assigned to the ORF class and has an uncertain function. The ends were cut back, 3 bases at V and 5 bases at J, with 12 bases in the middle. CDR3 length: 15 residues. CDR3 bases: TGTGCCAGAAGCTACGGGACAAAGTGGGCCAACGTCCTGACTTTC. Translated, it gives CARSYGTKWANVLTF.

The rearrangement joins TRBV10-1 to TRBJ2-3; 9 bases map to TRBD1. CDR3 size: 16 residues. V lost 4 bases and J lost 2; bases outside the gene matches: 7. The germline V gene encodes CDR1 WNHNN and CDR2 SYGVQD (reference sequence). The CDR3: CASSVGTGSSTDTQYF. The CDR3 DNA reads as TGCGCCAGCAGTGTAGGGACAGGGTCTTCCACAGATACGCAGTATTTT.

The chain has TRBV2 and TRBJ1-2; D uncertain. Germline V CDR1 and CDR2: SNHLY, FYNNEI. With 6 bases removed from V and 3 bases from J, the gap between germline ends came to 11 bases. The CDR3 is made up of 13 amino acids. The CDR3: CASSARIDYGYTF. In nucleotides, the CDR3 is TGTGCCAGCAGCGCCCGCATAGACTATGGCTACACCTTC.

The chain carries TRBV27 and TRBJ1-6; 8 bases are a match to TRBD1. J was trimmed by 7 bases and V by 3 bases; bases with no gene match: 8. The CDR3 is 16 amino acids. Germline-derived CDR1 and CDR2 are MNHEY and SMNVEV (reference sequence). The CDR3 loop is CASSLRKDRANSPLHF. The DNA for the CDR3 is TGTGCCAGCAGTTTGCGTAAGGACAGGGCAAATTCACCCCTCCACTTT.

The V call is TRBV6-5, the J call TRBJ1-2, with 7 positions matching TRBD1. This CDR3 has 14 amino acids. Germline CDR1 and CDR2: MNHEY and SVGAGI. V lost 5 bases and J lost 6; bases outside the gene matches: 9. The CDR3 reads CASSTHGTVDGYTF. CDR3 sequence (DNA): TGTGCCAGCAGTACACACGGGACAGTAGATGGCTACACCTTC.

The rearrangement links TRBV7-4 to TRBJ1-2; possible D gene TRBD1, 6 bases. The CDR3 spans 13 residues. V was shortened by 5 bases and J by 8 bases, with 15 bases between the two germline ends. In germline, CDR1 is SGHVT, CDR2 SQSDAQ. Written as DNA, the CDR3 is TGTGCCAGCAGCCACAGGGTCCCGAGGGGCTACACCTTC. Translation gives CASSHRVPRGYTF. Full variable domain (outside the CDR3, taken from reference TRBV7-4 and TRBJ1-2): GAGVSQSPRYKVAKRGRDVALRCDSISGHVTLYWYRQTLGQGSEVLTYSQSDAQRDKSGRPSGRFSAERPERSVSTLKIQRTEQGDSAVYLCASSHRVPRGYTFGSGTRLTVV.

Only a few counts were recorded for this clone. The CDR3 is CASRRQGHEQYF. In nucleotides, the CDR3 is TGTGCCAGCAGACGACAGGGCCACGAGCAGTACTTC. The rearrangement joins TRBV7-8 to TRBJ2-7, with 7 positions matching TRBD1. The CDR3 spans 12 residues. In germline, CDR1 is SGHVS, CDR2 FQNEAQ. After removal of 6 bases from V and 5 bases from J, the junction contained 4 bases not matched to a gene.

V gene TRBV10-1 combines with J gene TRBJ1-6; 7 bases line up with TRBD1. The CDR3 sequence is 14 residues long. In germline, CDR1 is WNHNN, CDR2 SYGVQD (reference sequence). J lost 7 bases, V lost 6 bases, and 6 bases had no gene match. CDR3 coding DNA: TGCGCCAGCAGCCAGGGGGTAGGGAATTCACCCCTCCACTTT. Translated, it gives CASSQGVGNSPLHF.

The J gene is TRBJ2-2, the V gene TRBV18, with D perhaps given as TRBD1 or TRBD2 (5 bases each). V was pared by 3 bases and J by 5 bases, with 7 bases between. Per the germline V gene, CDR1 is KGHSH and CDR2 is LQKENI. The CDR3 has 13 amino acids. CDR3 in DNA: TGTGCCAGCTCACCGAGGGGTACCGGGGAGCTGTTTTTT. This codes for CASSPRGTGELFF. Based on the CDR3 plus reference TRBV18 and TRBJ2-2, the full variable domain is NAGVMQNPRHLVRRRGQEARLRCSPMKGHSHVYWYRQLPEEGLKFMVYLQKENIIDESGMPKERFSAEFPKEGPSILRIQQVVRGDSAAYFCASSPRGTGELFFGEGSRLTVL.

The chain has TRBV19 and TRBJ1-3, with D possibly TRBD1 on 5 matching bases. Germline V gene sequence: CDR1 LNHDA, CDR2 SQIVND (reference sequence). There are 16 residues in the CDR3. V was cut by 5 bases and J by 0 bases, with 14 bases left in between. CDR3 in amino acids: CASSPKRGSSGNTIYF. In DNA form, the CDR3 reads TGTGCCAGTAGTCCAAAGAGGGGTAGCTCTGGAAACACCATATATTTT. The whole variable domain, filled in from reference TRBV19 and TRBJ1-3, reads DGGITQSPKYLFRKEGQNVTLSCEQNLNHDAMYWYRQDPGQGLRLIYYSQIVNDFQKGDIAEGYSVSREKKESFPLTVTSAQKNPTAFYLCASSPKRGSSGNTIYFGEGSWLTVV.

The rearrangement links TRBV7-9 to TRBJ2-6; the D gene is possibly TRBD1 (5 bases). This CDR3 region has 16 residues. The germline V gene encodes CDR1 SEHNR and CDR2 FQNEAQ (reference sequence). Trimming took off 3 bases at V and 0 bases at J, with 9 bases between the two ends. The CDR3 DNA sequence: TGTGCCAGCAGCTTTCGACAGTCCTCTGGGGCCAACGTCCTGACTTTC. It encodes CASSFRQSSGANVLTF.

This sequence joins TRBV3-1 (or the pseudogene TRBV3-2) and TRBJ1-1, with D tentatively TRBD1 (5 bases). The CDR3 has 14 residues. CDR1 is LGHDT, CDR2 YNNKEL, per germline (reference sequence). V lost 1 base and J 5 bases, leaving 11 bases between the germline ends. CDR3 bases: TGTGCCAGCAGCCAAGGGGGACGGCTAACTGAAGCTTTCTTT. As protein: CASSQGGRLTEAFF.

CDR3 in DNA: TGTGCCAGCAGCTTGACTAGCGAGAGGAATGAGCAGTTCTTC. Translated: CASSLTSERNEQFF. The chain recombines TRBV7-9 with TRBJ2-1; 8 bases are shared with TRBD2. This CDR3 has 14 residues. V trimming: 3 bases; J trimming: 7 bases; junction bases outside the gene matches: 5. Per germline, CDR1 SEHNR and CDR2 FQNEAQ (reference sequence).

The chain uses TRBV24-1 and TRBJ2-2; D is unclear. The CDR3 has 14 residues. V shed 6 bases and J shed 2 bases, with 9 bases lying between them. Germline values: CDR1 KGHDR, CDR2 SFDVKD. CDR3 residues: CATSRGPNTGELFF. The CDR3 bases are TGTGCCACCAGTCGCGGACCCAACACCGGGGAGCTGTTTTTT.

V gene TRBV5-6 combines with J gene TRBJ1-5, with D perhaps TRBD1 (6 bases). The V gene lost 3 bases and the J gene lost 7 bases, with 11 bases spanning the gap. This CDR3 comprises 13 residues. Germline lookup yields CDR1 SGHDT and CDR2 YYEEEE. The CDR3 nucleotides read TGTGCCAGCAGCTCACAGGGAGAGCAGCCCCAGCATTTT. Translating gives CASSSQGEQPQHF.

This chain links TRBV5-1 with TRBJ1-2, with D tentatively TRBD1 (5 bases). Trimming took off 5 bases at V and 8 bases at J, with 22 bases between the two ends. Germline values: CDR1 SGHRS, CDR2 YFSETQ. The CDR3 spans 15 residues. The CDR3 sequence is CASSSGVLPGEGYTF. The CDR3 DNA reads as TGCGCCAGCAGTTCCGGGGTCCTGCCGGGGGAGGGCTACACCTTC. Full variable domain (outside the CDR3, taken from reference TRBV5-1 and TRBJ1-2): KAGVTQTPRYLIKTRGQQVTLSCSPISGHRSVSWYQQTPGQGLQFLFEYFSETQRNKGNFPGRFSGRQFSNSRSEMNVSTLELGDSALYLCASSSGVLPGEGYTFGSGTRLTVV.